The clone carrying this TCR beta chain appeared many times. Germline CDR1 and CDR2: SGHKS and YYEKEE (reference sequence). The CDR3 consists of 16 residues. V was pared by 0 bases and J by 4 bases, with 15 bases between. This record comes from a study of T cells in Graves' hyperthyroidism and ophthalmopathy. Stable disease denoted Graves' hyperthyroidism without ophthalmopathy progression within 18 months. Amplification of TCR beta CDR3 regions was performed using RNA transcripts as template. The TCR CDR3 was amplified in a first-round RT-PCR using the HTBI primer set. TCRdb analysed the multiplex PCR reads with MiXCR anew, one entry per CDR3 protein. The repertoire has hundreds of thousands of distinct CDR3 sequences, 15% to 20% of them found once; the top ten carry about 17%.

Sequencing used blood. The rearrangement links TRBV5-5 to TRBJ2-3; D remains unclear. The sequence came from a woman younger than 35 with Graves' hyperthyroidism. The DNA for the CDR3 is TGTGCCAGCAGCTTGGGGGCCGTGACCGGGTCAGATACGCAGTATTTT. It codes for CASSLGAVTGSDTQYF.